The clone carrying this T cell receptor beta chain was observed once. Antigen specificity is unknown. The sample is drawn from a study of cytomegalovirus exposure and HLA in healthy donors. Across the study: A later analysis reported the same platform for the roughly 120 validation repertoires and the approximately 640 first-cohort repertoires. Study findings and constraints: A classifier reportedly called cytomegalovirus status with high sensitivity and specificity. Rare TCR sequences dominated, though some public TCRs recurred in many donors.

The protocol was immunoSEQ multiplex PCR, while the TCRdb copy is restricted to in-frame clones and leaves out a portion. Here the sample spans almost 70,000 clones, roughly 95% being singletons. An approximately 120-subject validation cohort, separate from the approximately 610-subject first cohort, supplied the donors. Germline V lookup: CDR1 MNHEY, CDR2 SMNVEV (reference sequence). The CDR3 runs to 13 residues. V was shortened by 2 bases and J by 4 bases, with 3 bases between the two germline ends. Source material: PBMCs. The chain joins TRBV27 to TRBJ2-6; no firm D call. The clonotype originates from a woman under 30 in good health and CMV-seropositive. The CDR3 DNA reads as TGTGCCAGCAGTTTAATAGGGGCCAACGTCCTGACTTTC. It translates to CASSLIGANVLTF.